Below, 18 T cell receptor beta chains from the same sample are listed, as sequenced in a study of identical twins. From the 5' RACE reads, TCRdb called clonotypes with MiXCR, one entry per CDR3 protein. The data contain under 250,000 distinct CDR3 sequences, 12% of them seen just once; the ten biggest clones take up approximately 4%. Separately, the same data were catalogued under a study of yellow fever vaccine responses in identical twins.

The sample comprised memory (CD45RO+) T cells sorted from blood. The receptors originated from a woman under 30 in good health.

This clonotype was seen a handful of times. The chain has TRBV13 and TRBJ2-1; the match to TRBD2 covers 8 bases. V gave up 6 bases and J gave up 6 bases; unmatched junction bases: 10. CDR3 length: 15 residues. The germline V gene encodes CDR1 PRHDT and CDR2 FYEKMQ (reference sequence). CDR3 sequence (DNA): TGTGCCAGCAGTCGTTTCACTAGCGGCACCAATGAGCAGTTCTTC. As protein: CASSRFTSGTNEQFF.

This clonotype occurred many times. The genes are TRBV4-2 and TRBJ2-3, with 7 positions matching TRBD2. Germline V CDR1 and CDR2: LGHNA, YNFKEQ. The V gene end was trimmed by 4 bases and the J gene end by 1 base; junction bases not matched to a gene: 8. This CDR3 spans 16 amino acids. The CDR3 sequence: CASSPGEGEGTDTQYF. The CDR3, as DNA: TGTGCCAGCAGCCCTGGGGAGGGAGAGGGCACAGATACGCAGTATTTT.

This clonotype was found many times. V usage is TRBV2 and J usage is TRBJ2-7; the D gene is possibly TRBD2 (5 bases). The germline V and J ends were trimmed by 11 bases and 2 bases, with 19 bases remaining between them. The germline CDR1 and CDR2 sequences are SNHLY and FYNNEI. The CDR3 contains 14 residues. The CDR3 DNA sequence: TGTGCCGCCAAGCTAGCAGTGATTACCTACGAGCAGTACTTC. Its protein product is CAAKLAVITYEQYF.

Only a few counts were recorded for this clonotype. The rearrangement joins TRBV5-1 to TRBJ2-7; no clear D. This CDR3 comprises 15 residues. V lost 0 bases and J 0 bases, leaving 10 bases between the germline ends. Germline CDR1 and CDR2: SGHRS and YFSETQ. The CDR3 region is CASSLAAVSSYEQYF. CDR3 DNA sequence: TGCGCCAGCAGCTTGGCCGCGGTTAGCTCCTACGAGCAGTACTTC.

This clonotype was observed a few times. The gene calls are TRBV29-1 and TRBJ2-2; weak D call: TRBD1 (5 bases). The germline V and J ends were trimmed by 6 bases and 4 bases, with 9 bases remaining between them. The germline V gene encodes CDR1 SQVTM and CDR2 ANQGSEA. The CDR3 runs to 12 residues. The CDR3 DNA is TGCAGCGTCTGGGGCGCCACCGGGGAGCTGTTTTTT. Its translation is CSVWGATGELFF.

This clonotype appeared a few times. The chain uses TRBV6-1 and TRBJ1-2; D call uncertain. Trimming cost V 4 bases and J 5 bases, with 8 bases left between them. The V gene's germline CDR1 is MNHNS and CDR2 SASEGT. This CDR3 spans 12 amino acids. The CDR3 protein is CASSVVPYGYTF. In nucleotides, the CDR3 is TGTGCCAGCAGTGTCGTACCTTATGGCTACACCTTC.

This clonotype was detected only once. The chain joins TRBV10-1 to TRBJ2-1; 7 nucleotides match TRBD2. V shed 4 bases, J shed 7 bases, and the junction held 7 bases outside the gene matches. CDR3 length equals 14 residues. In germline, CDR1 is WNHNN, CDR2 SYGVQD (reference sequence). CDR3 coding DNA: TGCGCCAGCAGTGTGGAGACTAGCCGGAATGAGCAGTTCTTC. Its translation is CASSVETSRNEQFF.

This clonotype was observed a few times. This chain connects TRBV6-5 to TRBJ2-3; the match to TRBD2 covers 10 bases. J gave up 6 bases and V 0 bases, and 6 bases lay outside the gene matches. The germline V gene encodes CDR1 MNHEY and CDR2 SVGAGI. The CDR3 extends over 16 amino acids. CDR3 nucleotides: TGTGCCAGCAGTTACTCTTTACTAGCGGGGCTGGATACGCAGTATTTT. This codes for CASSYSLLAGLDTQYF.

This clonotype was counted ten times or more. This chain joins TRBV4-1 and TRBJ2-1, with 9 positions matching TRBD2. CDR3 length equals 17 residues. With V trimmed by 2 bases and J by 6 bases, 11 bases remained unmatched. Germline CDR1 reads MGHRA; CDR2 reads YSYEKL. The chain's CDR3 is CASSQFGDSGSLNEQFF. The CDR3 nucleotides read TGCGCCAGCAGCCAATTCGGTGATAGCGGGAGTCTCAATGAGCAGTTCTTC.

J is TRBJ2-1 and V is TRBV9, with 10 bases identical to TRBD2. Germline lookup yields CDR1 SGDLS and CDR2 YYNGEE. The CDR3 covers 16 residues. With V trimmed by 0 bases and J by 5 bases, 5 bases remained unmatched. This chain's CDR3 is CASSVGNSGGNNEQFF. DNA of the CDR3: TGTGCCAGCAGCGTAGGAAATAGCGGGGGGAACAATGAGCAGTTCTTC.

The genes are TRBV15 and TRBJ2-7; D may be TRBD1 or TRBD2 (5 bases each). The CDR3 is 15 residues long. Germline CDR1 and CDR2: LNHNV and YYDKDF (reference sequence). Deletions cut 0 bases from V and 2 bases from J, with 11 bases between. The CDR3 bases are TGTGCCACCAGCAGAGATCGGGGCAGCGCCTACGAGCAGTACTTC. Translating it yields CATSRDRGSAYEQYF. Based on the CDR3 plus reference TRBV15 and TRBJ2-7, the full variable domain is DAMVIQNPRYQVTQFGKPVTLSCSQTLNHNVMYWYQQKSSQAPKLLFHYYDKDFNNEADTPDNFQSRRPNTSFCFLDIRSPGLGDTAMYLCATSRDRGSAYEQYFGPGTRLTVT.

The CDR3 DNA reads TGTGCCAGCAGTCGCTTAATTGAAGAGACCCAGTACTTC. This translates into CASSRLIEETQYF. This chain connects TRBV7-9 to TRBJ2-5; D unclear. Germline-derived CDR1 and CDR2 are SEHNR and FQNEAQ (reference sequence). The germline V and J ends were trimmed by 6 bases and 3 bases, with 11 bases remaining between them. The CDR3 covers 13 residues. The full variable domain, with the rest looked up from reference TRBV7-9 and TRBJ2-5, is DTGVSQNPRHKITKRGQNVTFRCDPISEHNRLYWYRQTLGQGPEFLTYFQNEAQLEKSRLLSDRFSAERPKGSFSTLEIQRTEQGDSAMYLCASSRLIEETQYFGPGTRLLVL.

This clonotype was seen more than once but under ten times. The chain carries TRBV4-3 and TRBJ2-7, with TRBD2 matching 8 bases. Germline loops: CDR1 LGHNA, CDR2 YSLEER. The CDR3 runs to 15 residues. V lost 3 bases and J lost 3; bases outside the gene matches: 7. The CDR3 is CASSQGVGTSYEQYF. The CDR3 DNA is TGCGCCAGCAGCCAGGGTGTGGGGACTAGCTACGAGCAGTACTTC.

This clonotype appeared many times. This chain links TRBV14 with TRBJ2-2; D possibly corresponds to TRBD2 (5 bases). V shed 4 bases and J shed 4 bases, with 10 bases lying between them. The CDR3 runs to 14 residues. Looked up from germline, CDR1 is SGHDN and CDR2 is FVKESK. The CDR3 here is CASSLKAGTGELFF. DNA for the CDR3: TGTGCCAGCAGCCTAAAGGCGGGCACCGGGGAGCTGTTTTTT.

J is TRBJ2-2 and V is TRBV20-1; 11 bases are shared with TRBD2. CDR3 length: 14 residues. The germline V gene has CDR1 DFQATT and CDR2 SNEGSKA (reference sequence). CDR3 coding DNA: TGCGCAAGAACTAGCGGGAGCGATGCCGGGGAGCTGTTTTTT. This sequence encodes CARTSGSDAGELFF.

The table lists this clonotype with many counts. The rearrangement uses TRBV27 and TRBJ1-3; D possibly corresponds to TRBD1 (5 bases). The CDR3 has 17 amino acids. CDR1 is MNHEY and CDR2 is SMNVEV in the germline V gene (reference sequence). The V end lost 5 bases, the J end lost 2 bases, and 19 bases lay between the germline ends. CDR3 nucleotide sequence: TGTGCCAGCAGTCCGGTTATAGACAGAACTGCTGGAAACACCATATATTTT. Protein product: CASSPVIDRTAGNTIYF.

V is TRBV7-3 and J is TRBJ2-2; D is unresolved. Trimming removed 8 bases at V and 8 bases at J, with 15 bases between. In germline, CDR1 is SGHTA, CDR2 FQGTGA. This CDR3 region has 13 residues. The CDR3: CASGVLGAGELFF. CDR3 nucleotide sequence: TGTGCCAGCGGCGTGCTAGGTGCAGGGGAGCTGTTTTTT.

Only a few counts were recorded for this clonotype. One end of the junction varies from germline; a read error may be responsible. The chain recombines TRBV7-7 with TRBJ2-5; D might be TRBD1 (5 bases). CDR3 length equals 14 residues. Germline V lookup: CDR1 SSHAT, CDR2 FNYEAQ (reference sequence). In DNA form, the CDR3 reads TGTGCTAGCAGCTCCCAGGGCGCCCAAGAGACCCAGTACTTC. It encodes CASSSQGAQETQYF. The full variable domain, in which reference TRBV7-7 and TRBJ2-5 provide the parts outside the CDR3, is GAGVSQSPRYKVTKRGQDVTLRCDPISSHATLYWYQQALGQGPEFLTYFNYEAQPDKSGLPSDRFSAERPEGSISTLTIQRTEQRDSAMYRCASSSQGAQETQYFGPGTRLLVL.